This is a list of T cell receptor beta chains from one sample in a study of human T cells and chemical hapten exposure. TCRdb itself ran the RACE reads through MiXCR, one entry per CDR3 protein. The sample has tens of thousands of distinct CDR3 sequences; approximately 12% are singletons. The sample in question was whole blood, obtained in connection with sensitization to the hapten diphenylcyclopropenone (DPC). The receptors stem from a woman in her fifties or sixties with alopecia areata. Some clones in this sample may be carry-over from other donors' samples. Each CDR3 is given without its conserved first and last residue. Fields, in order: CDR3 protein, J gene, V gene, CDR3 length.

CDR3aa: ASNKGLAGDEQY; j_gene: TRBJ2-7; v_gene: TRBV6-1; len: 12
CDR3aa: ASSPGTGQETQY; j_gene: TRBJ2-5; v_gene: TRBV7-6; len: 12
CDR3aa: ASSQDWSNLNTEAF; j_gene: TRBJ1-1; v_gene: TRBV4-2; len: 14
CDR3aa: SVDRRLGGVETQY; j_gene: TRBJ2-5; v_gene: TRBV29-1; len: 13
CDR3aa: ASSEPGQGGSDTDTQY; j_gene: TRBJ2-3; v_gene: TRBV12-3/TRBV12-4; len: 16
CDR3aa: SAPDGTTRNEQF; j_gene: TRBJ2-1; v_gene: TRBV20-1; len: 12
CDR3aa: SARDRIHRGRGDTQY; j_gene: TRBJ2-3; v_gene: TRBV20-1; len: 15
CDR3aa: ASSLGTGGREKLF; j_gene: TRBJ1-4; v_gene: TRBV5-8; len: 13
CDR3aa: ASSPSPGRGNTEAF; j_gene: TRBJ1-1; v_gene: TRBV18; len: 14
CDR3aa: ASRSWGLAESNTGELF; j_gene: TRBJ2-2; v_gene: TRBV28; len: 16
CDR3aa: ASSPGLAGNNEQF; j_gene: TRBJ2-1; v_gene: TRBV4-1; len: 13
CDR3aa: ASNSIGQDSNNSPLH; j_gene: TRBJ1-6; v_gene: TRBV6-5; len: 15
CDR3aa: ASSSWAGGFTDTQY; j_gene: TRBJ2-3; v_gene: TRBV11-2; len: 14